This entry lists 20 T cell receptor beta chains sequenced from one sample in a study of blood T cell repertoires in COVID-19. Sequencing used immunoSEQ multiplex PCR; TCRdb keeps in-frame clones, though not all of them. The profile shows a few hundred thousand clones, approximately 89% of them singletons. Sequenced input: peripheral blood. The receptor set was obtained from a woman aged 55-69 years with acute or convalescent COVID-19.

Only one count was recorded for this clone. V gene TRBV10-3 combines with J gene TRBJ1-6; 7 nucleotides agree with TRBD1. There are 16 residues in the CDR3. Losses at the gene ends were 5 bases for V and 4 bases for J; bases not matched to a gene: 8. CDR1 ENHRY and CDR2 SYGVKD come from the germline V gene. The chain's CDR3 is CAISTPDRSYNSPLHF. In nucleotides, the CDR3 is TGTGCCATCAGTACCCCGGACAGGTCATATAATTCACCCCTCCACTTT.

This clone was recorded only once. The V gene is TRBV6-5, the J gene TRBJ2-7, with 9 bases lining up with TRBD1. Germline CDR1 reads MNHEY; CDR2 reads SVGAGI. After removal of 6 bases from V and 0 bases from J, the junction contained 6 bases not matched to a gene. CDR3 length: 15 residues. In nucleotides, the CDR3 is TGTGCCAGCAGCTTTGGACAGGGGAGCTCCTACGAGCAGTACTTC. It codes for CASSFGQGSSYEQYF.

The rearrangement joins TRBV18 to TRBJ1-1, with 11 bases identical to TRBD1. The CDR3 totals 17 residues. Germline CDR1 reads KGHSH; CDR2 reads LQKENI. The V and J ends lost 6 bases and 1 base, in that order; junction bases with no gene match: 10. The CDR3 loop reads CASSSGTGGRRNTEAFF. The CDR3 DNA reads as TGTGCCAGCTCGTCCGGGACAGGGGGGAGAAGGAACACTGAAGCTTTCTTT.

The chain uses TRBV2 and TRBJ2-5, with unresolved D. The CDR3 is 13 amino acids. The germline CDR1 and CDR2 sequences are SNHLY and FYNNEI. V lost 2 bases and J lost 5, with 9 bases in between. The CDR3 bases are TGTGCCAGCAGTGAAAGAGCTGCTGAGACCCAGTACTTC. Translated, it gives CASSERAAETQYF. The whole variable domain, filled in from reference TRBV2 and TRBJ2-5, reads EPEVTQTPSHQVTQMGQEVILRCVPISNHLYFYWYRQILGQKVEFLVSFYNNEISEKSEIFDDQFSVERPDGSNFTLKIRSTKLEDSAMYFCASSERAAETQYFGPGTRLLVL.

The V call is TRBV7-8, the J call TRBJ2-3; TRBD2 matches 11 bases. After removal of 3 bases from V and 5 bases from J, the junction contained 1 base not matched to a gene. This CDR3 region has 14 residues. Germline lookup yields CDR1 SGHVS and CDR2 FQNEAQ. CDR3 in amino acids: CASSFSGRGDTQYF. In DNA form, the CDR3 reads TGTGCCAGCAGCTTTAGCGGGAGGGGAGATACGCAGTATTTT.

This chain joins TRBV19 and TRBJ1-1; D is unclear. Looked up from germline, CDR1 is LNHDA and CDR2 is SQIVND (reference sequence). The CDR3 is 13 residues long. V was cut by 0 bases and J by 3 bases, with 5 bases left in between. The CDR3 loop reads CASSIDSYTEAFF. The CDR3, as DNA: TGTGCCAGTAGTATAGATTCGTACACTGAAGCTTTCTTT.

V is TRBV27 and J is TRBJ2-7; 12 bases match TRBD2. V lost 6 bases, J lost 6 bases, and 27 bases stayed unmatched. Germline CDR1 and CDR2: MNHEY and SMNVEV (reference sequence). The CDR3 consists of 21 residues. The CDR3 DNA reads TGTGCCAGCAGGGCGCCATACGGACGGGGACCTAGCGGGAGGGTCCAGGCCGAGCAGTACTTC. Translation: CASRAPYGRGPSGRVQAEQYF.

The chain is built from TRBV6-2 or TRBV6-3 and TRBJ2-5, with 9 bases lining up with TRBD2. Germline V gene data show CDR1 as MNHEY and CDR2 as SVGEGT. After removal of 4 bases from V and 1 base from J, the junction contained 10 bases not matched to a gene. The CDR3 spans 17 residues. As DNA, the CDR3 is TGTGCCAGCAGTTCTCGGAAACTAGCGGGCCTCCAAGAGACCCAGTACTTC. Translating gives CASSSRKLAGLQETQYF.

V is TRBV7-2 and J is TRBJ2-2, with 7 bases aligning to TRBD2. Trimming at V came to 2 bases and at J to 0 bases, leaving 6 bases not matched to a gene. CDR1 is SGHTA, CDR2 FQGNSA, per germline. CDR3 length: 17 residues. The CDR3 nucleotides are TGTGCCAGCAGCTTACTAGGACTAGTGACGAACACCGGGGAGCTGTTTTTT. Its protein product is CASSLLGLVTNTGELFF. The complete variable domain, with remaining parts taken from reference TRBV7-2 and TRBJ2-2, reads GAGVSQSPSNKVTEKGKDVELRCDPISGHTALYWYRQSLGQGLEFLIYFQGNSAPDKSGLPSDRFSAERTGGSVSTLTIQRTQQEDSAVYLCASSLLGLVTNTGELFFGEGSRLTVL.

The J gene is TRBJ2-7, the V gene TRBV12-3 or TRBV12-4, with unresolved D. V was shortened by 2 bases and J by 3 bases, with 5 bases between the two germline ends. The CDR3 extends over 12 amino acids. Here the CDR3 reads CASSLFGYEQYF. In DNA, the CDR3 is TGTGCCAGCAGTTTATTCGGCTACGAGCAGTACTTC.

Points on this clone: A read error may account for a junction end that differs from germline. This rearrangement joins TRBV6-5 to TRBJ2-7, with D possibly TRBD2 on 5 matching bases. This CDR3 has 13 amino acids. Looked up from germline, CDR1 is MNHEY and CDR2 is SVGAGI. Here the CDR3 DNA reads TGTGCCAGCAGTTACTCGGGCGGTTCCGGGATCTTCTTC. Amino acids: CASSYSGGSGIFF.

There are a few counts of this clone. The chain couples TRBV7-2 to TRBJ2-1; tentatively, D is TRBD1 (6 bases). The germline gives CDR1 SGHTA, CDR2 FQGNSA. Trimming took off 5 bases at V and 6 bases at J, with 17 bases between the two ends. This CDR3 is 15 amino acids long. The chain's CDR3 is CASSPQIRQANEQFF. CDR3 nucleotide sequence: TGTGCCAGCAGCCCGCAGATAAGACAGGCCAATGAGCAGTTCTTC.

This clone was detected a few times. The gene calls are TRBV9 and TRBJ2-3, with a weak D call TRBD2 (6 bases). Germline-derived CDR1 and CDR2 are SGDLS and YYNGEE. CDR3 length equals 15 residues. Trimming pared 5 bases from V and 4 bases from J, leaving 17 bases between. CDR3 in amino acids: CASSPFTGAPDTQYF. The CDR3, as DNA: TGTGCCAGCAGTCCTTTTACGGGAGCACCAGATACGCAGTATTTT.

This sequence joins TRBV24-1 and TRBJ2-3; TRBD2 is a possible D gene (5 bases). The germline gives CDR1 KGHDR, CDR2 SFDVKD. The CDR3 is made up of 15 amino acids. The V and J ends lost 0 bases and 4 bases respectively, with 10 bases between them. This CDR3 reads CATSDLPTGSDTQYF. In nucleotides, the CDR3 is TGTGCCACCAGTGATTTGCCGACGGGGTCAGATACGCAGTATTTT.

This chain connects TRBV3-1 (or the pseudogene TRBV3-2) to TRBJ2-4; the D gene is possibly TRBD2 (6 bases). CDR1 is LGHDT and CDR2 is YNNKEL in the germline V gene (reference sequence). The CDR3 covers 16 residues. V lost 3 bases to trimming and J lost 7 bases, with 19 bases between them. The CDR3 sequence: CASSQNRGLGRNIQYF. The CDR3 DNA follows: TGTGCCAGCAGCCAGAACCGGGGCCTAGGGAGGAACATTCAGTACTTC.

The chain is built from TRBV29-1 and TRBJ2-2; a weak D match, TRBD2 (6 bases). Trimming took off 2 bases at V and 4 bases at J, with 11 bases between the two ends. CDR1 SQVTM and CDR2 ANQGSEA come from the germline V gene. The CDR3 extends over 14 amino acids. This CDR3 reads CSVEPAGITGELFF. CDR3 bases: TGCAGCGTTGAACCAGCGGGTATCACCGGGGAGCTGTTTTTT.

This sequence joins TRBV11-3 and TRBJ1-1; 11 bases agree with TRBD1. V dropped 4 bases and J dropped 0; count of bases not matched to a gene: 7. CDR1 and CDR2 (germline): SGHNT, YENEEA. This CDR3 comprises 17 residues. As DNA, the CDR3 is TGTGCCAGCAGCTCTGGACAGGGGGCAAGTATGAACACTGAAGCTTTCTTT. Translation: CASSSGQGASMNTEAFF.

The V and J genes are TRBV5-1 and TRBJ2-7; D is possibly TRBD1 (6 bases). CDR1 is SGHRS and CDR2 is YFSETQ in the germline V gene. The length of the CDR3 is 18 residues. Between the trimmed V and J ends, which lost 0 bases and 5 bases, there was a span of 24 bases. The CDR3 DNA sequence: TGCGCCAGCAGCTTGGCTGCCCCTTCCGGGACACGACCTCACGAGCAGTACTTC. Protein sequence: CASSLAAPSGTRPHEQYF.

In its sample, this clone was seen once. The chain combines TRBV14 with TRBJ1-2; TRBD1 matches 10 bases. V shed 1 base, J shed 8 bases, and the junction held 4 bases outside the gene matches. The CDR3 consists of 14 residues. Germline V gene sequence: CDR1 SGHDN, CDR2 FVKESK. The CDR3 DNA is TGTGCCAGCAGCCAAGCCGGGACAGGGGACGGCTACACCTTC. This translates into CASSQAGTGDGYTF.

The V call is TRBV7-9, the J call TRBJ2-4, with D possibly TRBD2 on 6 matching bases. Trimming shortened V by 5 bases and J by 9 bases, and 17 bases separated the two germline ends. CDR1 is SEHNR, CDR2 FQNEAQ, per germline (reference sequence). CDR3 length: 14 amino acids. The CDR3 nucleotides read TGTGCCAGCAGCCCGACCCGGGGAGGAGTCATTCAGTACTTC. Residues: CASSPTRGGVIQYF.